The 22 T cell receptor beta chains below all came from one sample that was sequenced in a study of chemoradiotherapy in HPV16-positive cancers. Here immunoSEQ multiplex PCR was the method, and the copy in TCRdb shows in-frame clones only, minus some. The data hold over a thousand clones, with around 90% observed a single time. Source: tumor tissue, taken from a patient who underwent chemoradiotherapy. The receptor set was obtained from a human donor with HPV-associated anogenital cancer.

V and J are TRBV19 and TRBJ2-6; the match to TRBD1 covers 7 bases. In germline, CDR1 is LNHDA, CDR2 SQIVND (reference sequence). The CDR3 length is 17 residues. After removal of 4 bases from V and 2 bases from J, the junction contained 8 bases not matched to a gene. The CDR3 here is CASSTISTGAGANVLTF. For the CDR3, the DNA is TGTGCCAGTAGTACCATATCCACAGGGGCTGGGGCCAACGTCCTGACTTTC. The full variable domain, its missing parts supplied by reference TRBV19 and TRBJ2-6, is DGGITQSPKYLFRKEGQNVTLSCEQNLNHDAMYWYRQDPGQGLRLIYYSQIVNDFQKGDIAEGYSVSREKKESFPLTVTSAQKNPTAFYLCASSTISTGAGANVLTFGAGSRLTVL.

The chain employs TRBV5-1 and TRBJ2-7, with TRBD1 identical over 8 bases. The CDR3 is 11 amino acids. The junction had 5 bases not matched to a gene; V was cut back by 3 bases and J by 12 bases. Per germline, CDR1 SGHRS and CDR2 YFSETQ. This CDR3 is CASSSGDRLYF. The CDR3 region has the DNA TGCGCCAGCAGCTCCGGGGACAGGTTGTACTTC.

The V gene is TRBV2, the J gene TRBJ1-5, with a possible D match to TRBD1 (6 bases). Germline V CDR1 and CDR2: SNHLY, FYNNEI. V was pared by 3 bases and J by 8 bases, with 17 bases between. This CDR3 has 15 residues. As DNA, the CDR3 is TGTGCCAGCAGTGAGACAGGAGGAGCCTTGGAGCCCCAGCATTTT. It translates to CASSETGGALEPQHF.

The CDR3 spells CAISGGGETQYF. The CDR3 DNA reads as TGTGCCATCAGTGGCGGTGGAGAGACCCAGTACTTC. V usage is TRBV10-3 and J usage is TRBJ2-5; no firm D call. V was clipped by 4 bases and J by 4 bases, with 7 bases between them. The V gene's germline CDR1 is ENHRY and CDR2 SYGVKD. The CDR3 loop spans 12 amino acids.

This clone was counted between two and nine times. The chain combines TRBV6-1 with TRBJ1-1; TRBD1 aligns across 8 bases. The germline V gene encodes CDR1 MNHNS and CDR2 SASEGT. The CDR3 contains 12 residues. V lost 9 bases and J lost 7; bases outside the gene matches: 7. The CDR3 DNA reads TGTGCCAGTTGGGACAGGATTAATGAAGCTTTCTTT. It encodes CASWDRINEAFF.

The rearrangement joins TRBV9 to TRBJ2-6; D uncertain. This CDR3 contains 17 residues. Germline loops: CDR1 SGDLS, CDR2 YYNGEE. Deletions cut 0 bases from V and 0 bases from J, with 10 bases between. In DNA form, the CDR3 reads TGTGCCAGCAGCGTAGCTACTCTGAGCTCTGGGGCCAACGTCCTGACTTTC. Its protein is CASSVATLSSGANVLTF.

The rearrangement uses TRBV28 and TRBJ2-1; D gene unclear. Trimming removed 1 base at V and 7 bases at J, with 17 bases between. Germline lookup yields CDR1 MDHEN and CDR2 SYDVKM. The CDR3 extends over 16 amino acids. CDR3 coding DNA: TGTGCCAGCAGTTTATCGGTCGGCAGCTTTGAGAATGAGCAGTTCTTC. Its translation: CASSLSVGSFENEQFF.

The chain carries TRBV2 and TRBJ2-5; TRBD2 aligns across 7 bases. V shed 3 bases, J shed 10 bases, and the junction held 8 bases outside the gene matches. The germline V gene has CDR1 SNHLY and CDR2 FYNNEI. The CDR3 contains 13 residues. The chain's CDR3 is CASSDGGVPYQYF. The CDR3 DNA reads TGTGCCAGCAGTGATGGGGGGGTCCCGTACCAGTACTTC. The variable domain in full, completed from reference TRBV2 and TRBJ2-5, reads EPEVTQTPSHQVTQMGQEVILRCVPISNHLYFYWYRQILGQKVEFLVSFYNNEISEKSEIFDDQFSVERPDGSNFTLKIRSTKLEDSAMYFCASSDGGVPYQYFGPGTRLLVL.

This clone is a singleton in its sample. The chain joins TRBV5-5 to TRBJ2-1, with 13 bases matching TRBD2. J was trimmed by 9 bases and V by 3 bases; bases with no gene match: 9. The CDR3 consists of 16 residues. Germline V gives CDR1 SGHKS, CDR2 YYEKEE (reference sequence). The CDR3: CASSSNPGLAGSEQFF. The CDR3 region has the DNA TGTGCCAGCAGCTCCAACCCGGGACTAGCGGGGAGTGAGCAGTTCTTC.

This sequence joins TRBV5-8 and TRBJ1-6; 8 bases are shared with TRBD1. The CDR3 is made up of 15 amino acids. Germline V gene data show CDR1 as SGHTS and CDR2 as YDEGEE. V was pared by 1 base and J by 6 bases, with 3 bases of the junction left unmatched. CDR3 coding DNA: TGTGCCAGCAGCTTGCAGGGGGCGAGTAATTCACCCCTCCACTTT. Translating it yields CASSLQGASNSPLHF.

V is TRBV19 and J is TRBJ1-4; possibly TRBD1 for D (5 bases). Germline values: CDR1 LNHDA, CDR2 SQIVND (reference sequence). This CDR3 contains 13 residues. V was shortened by 10 bases and J by 5 bases, with 14 bases between the two germline ends. The CDR3 region is CAIKTDRNEKLFF. DNA for the CDR3: TGTGCCATTAAGACAGACCGAAATGAAAAACTGTTTTTT. The complete variable domain, with remaining parts taken from reference TRBV19 and TRBJ1-4, reads DGGITQSPKYLFRKEGQNVTLSCEQNLNHDAMYWYRQDPGQGLRLIYYSQIVNDFQKGDIAEGYSVSREKKESFPLTVTSAQKNPTAFYLCAIKTDRNEKLFFGSGTQLSVL.

The genes are TRBV29-1 and TRBJ2-5, with 15 bases identical to TRBD2. V trimming: 6 bases; J trimming: 4 bases; junction bases outside the gene matches: 12. The CDR3 sequence is 17 residues long. Germline assignment: CDR1 SQVTM and CDR2 ANQGSEA. The DNA of the CDR3 is TGCAGCGTAACCGGGACTAGCGGGGGGCCGCAACCAGAGACCCAGTACTTC. This translates into CSVTGTSGGPQPETQYF.

The chain combines TRBV5-6 with TRBJ2-1, with 9 bases matching TRBD1. Losses at the gene ends were 4 bases for V and 9 bases for J; bases not matched to a gene: 14. This CDR3 has 16 amino acids. The V gene's germline CDR1 is SGHDT and CDR2 YYEEEE. As DNA, the CDR3 is TGTGCCAGCAGCCCGACCTGGGACAGGGTGGATGGTGAGCAGTTCTTC. This gives the protein CASSPTWDRVDGEQFF.

The chain carries TRBV7-9 and TRBJ2-2; no clear D. Germline-derived CDR1 and CDR2 are SEHNR and FQNEAQ (reference sequence). Trimming stripped 4 bases from V and 10 bases from J, with 16 bases between. CDR3 length: 14 residues. Here the CDR3 DNA reads TGTGCCAGCAGCTCCATCGACGGTTGGCCGGAGCTGTTTTTT. It yields the protein CASSSIDGWPELFF.

The chain combines TRBV6-6 with TRBJ1-3, with 9 bases aligning to TRBD1. CDR1 and CDR2 (germline): MNHNY, SVGAGI (reference sequence). This CDR3 region has 15 residues. The V gene end was trimmed by 6 bases and the J gene end by 0 bases; junction bases not matched to a gene: 3. CDR3 in DNA: TGTGCCAGCAGGCTGACAGGGGGCTCTGGAAACACCATATATTTT. Translation: CASRLTGGSGNTIYF.

The chain uses TRBV19 and TRBJ2-3, with TRBD2 matching over 12 bases. CDR1 is LNHDA and CDR2 is SQIVND in the germline V gene (reference sequence). The J segment lost 5 bases and the V segment lost 6 bases, leaving 6 bases of the junction unmatched. This CDR3 has 15 amino acids. The CDR3 sequence: CASSPSGGAEDTQYF. The CDR3 DNA reads as TGTGCCAGTAGCCCTAGCGGGGGGGCTGAAGATACGCAGTATTTT.

The CDR3 spells CASSIFPGQGGETQYF. In DNA, the CDR3 is TGTGCCAGTAGTATCTTCCCCGGACAGGGTGGAGAGACCCAGTACTTC. This chain links TRBV19 with TRBJ2-5; TRBD1 matches 8 bases. The V segment lost 3 bases and the J segment 4 bases; nucleotides outside the gene matches: 10. Germline CDR1 and CDR2: LNHDA and SQIVND (reference sequence). The CDR3 length is 16 residues. The full variable domain, with the rest looked up from reference TRBV19 and TRBJ2-5, is DGGITQSPKYLFRKEGQNVTLSCEQNLNHDAMYWYRQDPGQGLRLIYYSQIVNDFQKGDIAEGYSVSREKKESFPLTVTSAQKNPTAFYLCASSIFPGQGGETQYFGPGTRLLVL.

This clone was observed a few times. V and J are TRBV28 and TRBJ1-1; 7 nucleotides match TRBD1. V shed 9 bases and J 5 bases; nucleotides not matched to a gene: 9. CDR3 length: 13 residues. The V gene's germline CDR1 is MDHEN and CDR2 SYDVKM. The CDR3 sequence: CASTKTGMTEAFF. For the CDR3, the DNA is TGTGCCAGTACCAAGACAGGGATGACTGAAGCTTTCTTT.

This chain uses TRBV27 with TRBJ1-2; 7 bases align to TRBD1. V lost 1 base and J lost 7; bases outside the gene matches: 6. Germline V gene data show CDR1 as MNHEY and CDR2 as SMNVEV (reference sequence). The CDR3 covers 14 residues. CDR3 in DNA: TGTGCCAGCAGTTTATGGGAGGGGGCTGGTGGCTACACCTTC. This translates into CASSLWEGAGGYTF.

The genes are TRBV6-1 and TRBJ2-3; possibly TRBD1 for D (5 bases). CDR1 is MNHNS, CDR2 SASEGT, per germline. V was cut by 2 bases and J by 0 bases, with 9 bases left in between. The CDR3 is made up of 15 amino acids. The CDR3 coding sequence is TGTGCCAGCAGTGAAATAGCAGGGAGCACAGATACGCAGTATTTT. Its translation is CASSEIAGSTDTQYF.

J is TRBJ2-2 and V is TRBV15, with 9 bases fitting TRBD1. The CDR3 spans 15 residues. The germline CDR1 and CDR2 sequences are LNHNV and YYDKDF (reference sequence). The ends lost 6 bases at V and 6 bases at J; junction bases unmatched: 8. The DNA for the CDR3 is TGTGCCACCAGGTACAGGGGGCGCGTCGCCGGGGAGCTGTTTTTT. Translation gives CATRYRGRVAGELFF. Full variable domain (rest looked up from reference TRBV15 and TRBJ2-2): DAMVIQNPRYQVTQFGKPVTLSCSQTLNHNVMYWYQQKSSQAPKLLFHYYDKDFNNEADTPDNFQSRRPNTSFCFLDIRSPGLGDTAMYLCATRYRGRVAGELFFGEGSRLTVL.

A note on this clone: At one boundary the junction diverges from the germline segment, which might be a read error. This specimen includes other DNA sequences encoding the same CDR3. This chain joins TRBV19 and TRBJ2-2; tentative D call: TRBD2 (6 bases). Germline CDR1 reads LNHDA; CDR2 reads SQIVND (reference sequence). This CDR3 spans 15 amino acids. CDR3 amino acids: CASSPGLTGTGELFF. CDR3 DNA sequence: TGTGCTAGTAGTCCGGGACTCACCGGCACCGGGGAGCTGTTTTTT.